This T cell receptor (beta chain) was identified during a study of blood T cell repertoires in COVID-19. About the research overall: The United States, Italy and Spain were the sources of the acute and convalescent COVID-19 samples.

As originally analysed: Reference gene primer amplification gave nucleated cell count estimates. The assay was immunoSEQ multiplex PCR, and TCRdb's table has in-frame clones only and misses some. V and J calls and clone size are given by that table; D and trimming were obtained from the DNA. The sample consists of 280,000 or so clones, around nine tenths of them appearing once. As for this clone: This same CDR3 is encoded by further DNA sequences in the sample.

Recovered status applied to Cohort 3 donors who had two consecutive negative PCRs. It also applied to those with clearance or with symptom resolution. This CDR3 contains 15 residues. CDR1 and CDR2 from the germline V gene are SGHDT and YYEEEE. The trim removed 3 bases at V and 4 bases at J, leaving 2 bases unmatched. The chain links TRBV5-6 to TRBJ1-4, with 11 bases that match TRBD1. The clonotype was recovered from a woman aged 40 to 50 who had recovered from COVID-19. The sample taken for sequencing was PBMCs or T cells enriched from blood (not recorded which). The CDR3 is CASSYGTGGNEKLFF. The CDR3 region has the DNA TGTGCCAGCAGCTATGGGACAGGGGGTAATGAAAAACTGTTTTTT.